This T cell receptor beta chain is drawn from a study of technical replicates of blood from a few donors. Trimming at V came to 1 base and at J to 3 bases, leaving 4 bases not matched to a gene. Germline V gene data show CDR1 as PRHDT and CDR2 as FYEKMQ (reference sequence). The CDR3 runs 16 residues. TCRdb's table, derived via immunoSEQ multiplex PCR, lists solely in-frame clones and lacks some. In the table there are 74,000 or so clones, around nine tenths of which are singletons. This chain joins TRBV13 and TRBJ2-2; TRBD2 matches 8 bases. The receptor was derived from a human donor in good health. The sequencing sample was made of T cells isolated from PBMCs. The CDR3 region has the DNA TGTGCCAGCAGCTTAGCCGGGAGGGCCTACACCGGGGAGCTGTTTTTT. Residues: CASSLAGRAYTGELFF.